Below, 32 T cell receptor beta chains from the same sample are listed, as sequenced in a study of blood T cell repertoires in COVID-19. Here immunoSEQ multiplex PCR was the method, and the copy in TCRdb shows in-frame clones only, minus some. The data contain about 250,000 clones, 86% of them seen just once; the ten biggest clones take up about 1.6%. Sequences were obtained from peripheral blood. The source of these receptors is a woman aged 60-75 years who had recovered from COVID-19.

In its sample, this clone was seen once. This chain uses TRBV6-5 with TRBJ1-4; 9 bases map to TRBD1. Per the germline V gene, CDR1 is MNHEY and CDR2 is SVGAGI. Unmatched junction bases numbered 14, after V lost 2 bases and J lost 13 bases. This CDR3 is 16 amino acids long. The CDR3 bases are TGTGCCAGCAGTTACACCTTAAGCGGGACAGGGTCACCACTGTTTTTT. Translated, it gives CASSYTLSGTGSPLFF.

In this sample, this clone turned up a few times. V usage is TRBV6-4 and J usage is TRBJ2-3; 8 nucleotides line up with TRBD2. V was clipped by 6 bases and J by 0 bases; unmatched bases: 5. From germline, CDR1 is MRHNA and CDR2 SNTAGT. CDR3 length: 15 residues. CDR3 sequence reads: CASSPRGGSTDTQYF. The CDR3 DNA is TGTGCCAGCAGCCCTCGGGGGGGTAGCACAGATACGCAGTATTTT.

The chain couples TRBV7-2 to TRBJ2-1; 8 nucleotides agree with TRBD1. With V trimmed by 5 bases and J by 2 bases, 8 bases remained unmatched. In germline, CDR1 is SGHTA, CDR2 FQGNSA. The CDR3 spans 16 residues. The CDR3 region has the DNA TGTGCCAGCAGCCCCCAGGGGGCTGCGGCCTACAATGAGCAGTTCTTC. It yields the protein CASSPQGAAAYNEQFF.

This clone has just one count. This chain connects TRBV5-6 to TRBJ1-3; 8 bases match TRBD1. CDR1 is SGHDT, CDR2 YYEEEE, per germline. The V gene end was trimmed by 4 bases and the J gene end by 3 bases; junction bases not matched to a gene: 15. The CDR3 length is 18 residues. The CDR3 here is CASSPPQGGDVYGNTIYF. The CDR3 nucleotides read TGTGCCAGCAGCCCGCCACAGGGGGGAGATGTGTATGGAAACACCATATATTTT.

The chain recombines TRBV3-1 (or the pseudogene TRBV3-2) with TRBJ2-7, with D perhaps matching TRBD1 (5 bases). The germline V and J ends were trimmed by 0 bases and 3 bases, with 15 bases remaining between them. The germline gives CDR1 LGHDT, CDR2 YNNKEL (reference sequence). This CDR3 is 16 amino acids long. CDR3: CASSQDGAYHFYEQYF. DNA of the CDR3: TGTGCCAGCAGCCAAGATGGGGCCTACCACTTCTACGAGCAGTACTTC.

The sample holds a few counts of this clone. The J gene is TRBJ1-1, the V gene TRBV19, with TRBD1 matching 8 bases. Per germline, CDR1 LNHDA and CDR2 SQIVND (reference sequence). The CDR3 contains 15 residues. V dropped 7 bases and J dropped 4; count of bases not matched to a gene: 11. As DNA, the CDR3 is TGTGCCAGTAACTTCTTGAGGGACAGGAGCACTGAAGCTTTCTTT. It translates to CASNFLRDRSTEAFF. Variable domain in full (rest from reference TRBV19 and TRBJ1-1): DGGITQSPKYLFRKEGQNVTLSCEQNLNHDAMYWYRQDPGQGLRLIYYSQIVNDFQKGDIAEGYSVSREKKESFPLTVTSAQKNPTAFYLCASNFLRDRSTEAFFGQGTRLTVV.

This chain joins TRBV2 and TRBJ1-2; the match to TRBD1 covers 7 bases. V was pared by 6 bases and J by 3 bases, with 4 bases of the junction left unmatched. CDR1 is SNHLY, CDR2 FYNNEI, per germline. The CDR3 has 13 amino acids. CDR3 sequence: CASRTGWDYGYTF. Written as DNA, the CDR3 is TGTGCCAGCAGGACAGGGTGGGACTATGGCTACACCTTC.

The CDR3 protein is CASTRDVLISGGYTF. CDR3 sequence (DNA): TGTGCCAGCACCCGCGACGTTTTGATTTCGGGGGGCTACACCTTC. The rearrangement uses TRBV6-5 and TRBJ1-2; D is unresolved. The CDR3 has 15 residues. The V end was cut by 7 bases, the J end by 8 bases, with 23 bases between. Germline V CDR1 and CDR2: MNHEY, SVGAGI.

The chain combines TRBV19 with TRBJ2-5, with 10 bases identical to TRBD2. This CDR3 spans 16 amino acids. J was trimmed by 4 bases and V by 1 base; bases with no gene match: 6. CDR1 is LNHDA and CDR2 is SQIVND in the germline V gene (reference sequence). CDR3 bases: TGTGCCAGTAGTATAGTGAGCGGGGGGGCTGGAGAGACCCAGTACTTC. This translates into CASSIVSGGAGETQYF.

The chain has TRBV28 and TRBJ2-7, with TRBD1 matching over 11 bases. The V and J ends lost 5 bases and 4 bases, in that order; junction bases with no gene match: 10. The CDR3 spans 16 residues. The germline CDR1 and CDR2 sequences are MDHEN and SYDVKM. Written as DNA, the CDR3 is TGTGCCAGCAGTGTACCAGGACAGGGGGCGAGTTACGAGCAGTACTTC. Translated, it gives CASSVPGQGASYEQYF.

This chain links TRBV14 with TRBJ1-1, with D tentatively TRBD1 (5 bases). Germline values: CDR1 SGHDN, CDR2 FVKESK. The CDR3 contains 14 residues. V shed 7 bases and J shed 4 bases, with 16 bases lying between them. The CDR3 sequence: CASTTQLGGTEAFF. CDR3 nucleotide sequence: TGTGCCAGCACCACTCAATTGGGGGGCACTGAAGCTTTCTTT. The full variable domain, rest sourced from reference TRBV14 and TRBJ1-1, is EAGVTQFPSHSVIEKGQTVTLRCDPISGHDNLYWYRRVMGKEIKFLLHFVKESKQDESGMPNNRFLAERTGGTYSTLKVQPAELEDSGVYFCASTTQLGGTEAFFGQGTRLTVV.

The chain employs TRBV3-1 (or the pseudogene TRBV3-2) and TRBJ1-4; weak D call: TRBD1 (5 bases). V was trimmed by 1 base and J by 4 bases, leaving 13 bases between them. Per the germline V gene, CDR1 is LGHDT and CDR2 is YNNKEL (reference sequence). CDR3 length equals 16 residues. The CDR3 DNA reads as TGTGCCAGCAGCCAAGTTTCTGGCAGGGTTAATGAAAAACTGTTTTTT. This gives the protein CASSQVSGRVNEKLFF.

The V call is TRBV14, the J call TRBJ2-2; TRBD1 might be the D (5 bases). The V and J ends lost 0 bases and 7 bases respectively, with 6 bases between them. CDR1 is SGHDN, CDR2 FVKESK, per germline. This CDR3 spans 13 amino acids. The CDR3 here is CASSQDRVGELFF. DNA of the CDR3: TGTGCCAGCAGCCAAGACAGGGTCGGGGAGCTGTTTTTT.

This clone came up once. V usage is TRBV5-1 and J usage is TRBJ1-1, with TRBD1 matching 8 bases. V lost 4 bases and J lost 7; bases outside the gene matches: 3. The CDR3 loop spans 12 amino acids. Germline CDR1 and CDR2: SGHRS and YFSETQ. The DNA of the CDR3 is TGCGCCAGCAGCGTCGACAGGGGTGAAGCTTTCTTT. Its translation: CASSVDRGEAFF.

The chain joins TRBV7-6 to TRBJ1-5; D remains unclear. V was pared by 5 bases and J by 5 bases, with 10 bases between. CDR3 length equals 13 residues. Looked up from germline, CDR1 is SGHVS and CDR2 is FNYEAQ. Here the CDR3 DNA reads TGTGCCAGCAGCGCGGGAATGGATCAGCCCCAGCATTTT. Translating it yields CASSAGMDQPQHF.

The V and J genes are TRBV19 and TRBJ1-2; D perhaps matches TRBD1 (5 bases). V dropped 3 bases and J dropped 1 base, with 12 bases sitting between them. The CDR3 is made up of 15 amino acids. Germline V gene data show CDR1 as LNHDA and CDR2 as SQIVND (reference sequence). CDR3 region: CASSISGGDNYGYTF. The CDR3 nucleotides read TGTGCCAGTAGTATCTCCGGAGGGGATAACTATGGCTACACCTTC.

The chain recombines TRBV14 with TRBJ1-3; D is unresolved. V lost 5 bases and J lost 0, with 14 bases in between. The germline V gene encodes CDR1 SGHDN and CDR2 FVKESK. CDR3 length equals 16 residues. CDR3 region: CASSATQYSSGNTIYF. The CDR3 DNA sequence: TGTGCCAGCAGCGCTACCCAATACTCCTCTGGAAACACCATATATTTT.

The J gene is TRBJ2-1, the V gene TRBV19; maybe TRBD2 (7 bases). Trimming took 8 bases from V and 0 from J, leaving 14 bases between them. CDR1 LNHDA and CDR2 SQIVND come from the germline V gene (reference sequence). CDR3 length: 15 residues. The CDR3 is CASRRGAHSYNEQFF. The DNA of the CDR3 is TGTGCCAGTCGACGGGGGGCCCACTCCTACAATGAGCAGTTCTTC. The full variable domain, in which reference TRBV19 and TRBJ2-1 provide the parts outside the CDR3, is DGGITQSPKYLFRKEGQNVTLSCEQNLNHDAMYWYRQDPGQGLRLIYYSQIVNDFQKGDIAEGYSVSREKKESFPLTVTSAQKNPTAFYLCASRRGAHSYNEQFFGPGTRLTVL.

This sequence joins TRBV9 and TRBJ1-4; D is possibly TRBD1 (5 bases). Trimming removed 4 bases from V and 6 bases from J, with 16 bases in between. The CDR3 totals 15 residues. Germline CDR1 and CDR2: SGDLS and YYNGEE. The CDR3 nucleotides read TGTGCCAGCAGCACCTCCGGGGGAGGGGATGAAAAACTGTTTTTT. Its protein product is CASSTSGGGDEKLFF.

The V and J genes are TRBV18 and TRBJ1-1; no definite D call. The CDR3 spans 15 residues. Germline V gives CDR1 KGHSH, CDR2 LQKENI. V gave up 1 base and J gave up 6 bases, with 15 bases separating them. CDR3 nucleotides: TGTGCCAGCTCACCACTCCGGGATATAAAGTCTGAAGCTTTCTTT. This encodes CASSPLRDIKSEAFF.

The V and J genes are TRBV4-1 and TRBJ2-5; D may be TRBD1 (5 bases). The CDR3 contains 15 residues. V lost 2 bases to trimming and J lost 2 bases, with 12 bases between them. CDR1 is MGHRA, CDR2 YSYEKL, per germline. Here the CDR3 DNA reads TGCGCCAGCAGCCAATTCCTGACAGTACAAGAGACCCAGTACTTC. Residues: CASSQFLTVQETQYF.

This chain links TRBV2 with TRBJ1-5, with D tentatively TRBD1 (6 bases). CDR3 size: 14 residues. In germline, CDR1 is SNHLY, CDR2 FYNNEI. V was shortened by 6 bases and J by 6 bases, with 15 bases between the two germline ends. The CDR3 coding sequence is TGTGCCAGCAGGAGGGTGGGGGCAGGTCAGCCCCAGCATTTT. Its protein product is CASRRVGAGQPQHF.

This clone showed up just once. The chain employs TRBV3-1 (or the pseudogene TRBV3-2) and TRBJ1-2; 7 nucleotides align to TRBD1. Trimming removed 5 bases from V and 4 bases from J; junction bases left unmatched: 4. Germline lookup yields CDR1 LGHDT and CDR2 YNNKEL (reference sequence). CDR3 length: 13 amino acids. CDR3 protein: CASSGGQRYGYTF. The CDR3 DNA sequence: TGTGCCAGCAGCGGGGGACAGCGCTATGGCTACACCTTC.

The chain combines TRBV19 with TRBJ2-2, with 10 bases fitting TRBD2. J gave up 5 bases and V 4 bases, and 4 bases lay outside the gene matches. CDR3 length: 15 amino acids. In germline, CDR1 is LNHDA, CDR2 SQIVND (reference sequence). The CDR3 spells CASSSSSGGTGELFF. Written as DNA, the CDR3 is TGTGCCAGTAGTAGCTCTAGCGGGGGAACCGGGGAGCTGTTTTTT.

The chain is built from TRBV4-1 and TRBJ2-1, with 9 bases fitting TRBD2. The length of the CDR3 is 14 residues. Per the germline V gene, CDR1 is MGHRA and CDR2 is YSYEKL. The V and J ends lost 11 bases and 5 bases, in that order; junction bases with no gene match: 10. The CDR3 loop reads CAGSRGGRDNEQFF. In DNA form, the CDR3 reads TGCGCCGGATCGCGGGGGGGCAGGGACAATGAGCAGTTCTTC.

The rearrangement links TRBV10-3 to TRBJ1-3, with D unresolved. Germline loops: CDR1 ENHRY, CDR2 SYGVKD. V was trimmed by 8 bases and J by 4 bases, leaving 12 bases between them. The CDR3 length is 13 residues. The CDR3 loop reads CAISYSSGNTIYF. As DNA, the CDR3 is TGTGCCATCTCCTATAGCTCCGGAAACACCATATATTTT.

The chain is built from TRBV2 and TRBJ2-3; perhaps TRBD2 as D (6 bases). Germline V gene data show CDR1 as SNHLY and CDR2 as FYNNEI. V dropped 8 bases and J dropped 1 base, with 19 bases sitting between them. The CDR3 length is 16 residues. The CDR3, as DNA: TGTGCCAGCGCCCGGGATGGAGGAGGGGGCACAGATACGCAGTATTTT. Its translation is CASARDGGGGTDTQYF.

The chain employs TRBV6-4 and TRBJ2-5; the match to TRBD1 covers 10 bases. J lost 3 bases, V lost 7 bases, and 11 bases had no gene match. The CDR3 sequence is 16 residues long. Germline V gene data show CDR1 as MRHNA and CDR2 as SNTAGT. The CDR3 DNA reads TGTGCCAGCACCGCTCGGGGGGACAGGGGAGAAGAGACCCAGTACTTC. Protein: CASTARGDRGEETQYF.

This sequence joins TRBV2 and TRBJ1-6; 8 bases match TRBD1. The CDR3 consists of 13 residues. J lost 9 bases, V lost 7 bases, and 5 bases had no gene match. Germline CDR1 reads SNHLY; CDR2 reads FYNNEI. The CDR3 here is CASITGGRSPLHF. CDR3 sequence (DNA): TGTGCCAGCATCACAGGGGGGCGTTCACCCCTCCACTTT. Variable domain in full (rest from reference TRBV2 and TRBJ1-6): EPEVTQTPSHQVTQMGQEVILRCVPISNHLYFYWYRQILGQKVEFLVSFYNNEISEKSEIFDDQFSVERPDGSNFTLKIRSTKLEDSAMYFCASITGGRSPLHFGNGTRLTVT.

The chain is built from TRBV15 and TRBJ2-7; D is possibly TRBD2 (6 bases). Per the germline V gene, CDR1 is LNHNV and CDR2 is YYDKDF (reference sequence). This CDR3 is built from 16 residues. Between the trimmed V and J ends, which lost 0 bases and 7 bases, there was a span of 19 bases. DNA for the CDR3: TGTGCCACCAGCAGAGATACAGGATCGTCCCGGGGGGAGCAGTACTTC. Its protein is CATSRDTGSSRGEQYF.

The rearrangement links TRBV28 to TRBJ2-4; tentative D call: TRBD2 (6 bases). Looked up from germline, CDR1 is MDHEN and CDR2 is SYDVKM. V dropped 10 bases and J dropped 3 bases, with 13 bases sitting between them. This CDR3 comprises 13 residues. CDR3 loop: CATQLGGKNIQYF. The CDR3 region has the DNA TGTGCCACCCAGCTGGGGGGCAAAAACATTCAGTACTTC.

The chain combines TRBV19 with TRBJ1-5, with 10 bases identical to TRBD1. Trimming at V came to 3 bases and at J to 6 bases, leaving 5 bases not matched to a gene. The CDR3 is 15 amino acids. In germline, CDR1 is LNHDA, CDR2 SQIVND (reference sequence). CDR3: CASSIDRGLIQPQHF. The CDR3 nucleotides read TGTGCCAGTAGTATCGACAGGGGGCTGATTCAGCCCCAGCATTTT.